The source of this T cell receptor (beta chain) is a study of blood T cell repertoires in COVID-19. Study-level background: Samples representing acute and convalescent COVID-19 were sourced from the United States, Italy and Spain.

Germline V gene sequence: CDR1 LNHNV, CDR2 YYDKDF (reference sequence). The CDR3 is 14 residues long. V was shortened by 2 bases and J by 7 bases, with 9 bases between the two germline ends. In the authors' workflow: Scientists estimated how many nucleated cells there were by amplifying reference gene primers. Using immunoSEQ multiplex PCR, the repertoire was profiled, and TCRdb retains in-frame clones only, with some absent. D and trimming were read from the DNA, whereas the V and J calls and clone size are those reported in that table. The sample includes tens of thousands of clones, more than 75% seen only once; the top ten take 1% to 1.5%.

J is TRBJ1-6 and V is TRBV15; D may be TRBD1 (5 bases). The sequenced material came from peripheral blood. The sequence was collected from a woman aged 60-70 years with acute or convalescent COVID-19. CDR3: CATSRSGINSPLHF. The CDR3 coding sequence is TGTGCCACCAGCAGATCAGGGATAAATTCACCCCTCCACTTT. Variable domain in full (rest from reference TRBV15 and TRBJ1-6): DAMVIQNPRYQVTQFGKPVTLSCSQTLNHNVMYWYQQKSSQAPKLLFHYYDKDFNNEADTPDNFQSRRPNTSFCFLDIRSPGLGDTAMYLCATSRSGINSPLHFGNGTRLTVT.